The 13 T cell receptor beta chains reported below all come from one sample, sequenced in a study of T cells in localized non-small cell lung cancer. Generated by immunoSEQ multiplex PCR, the TCRdb table keeps only in-frame clones and is missing some. The sample yields over 25,000 clones, around 91% seen once. This material consisted of peripheral blood, taken before any cancer treatment. These receptors were collected from a woman aged 35 to 70 with stage I lung adenocarcinoma.

This clone has just one count. The chain recombines TRBV7-9 with TRBJ1-2, with no clear D. V lost 1 base and J lost 8, with 11 bases in between. The CDR3 is 13 residues long. Germline-derived CDR1 and CDR2 are SEHNR and FQNEAQ (reference sequence). CDR3 amino acids: CASSLEAKVGYTF. The CDR3 nucleotides read TGTGCCAGCAGCTTAGAGGCGAAAGTAGGCTACACCTTC.

This chain links TRBV7-2 with TRBJ2-1; 9 bases map to TRBD2. V shed 0 bases, J shed 7 bases, and the junction held 4 bases outside the gene matches. There are 15 residues in the CDR3. Germline V gene lookup returns CDR1 SGHTA and CDR2 FQGNSA. The CDR3 loop is CASSLAGLAGNEQFF. The CDR3 nucleotides are TGTGCCAGCAGCTTAGCGGGCCTAGCGGGAAATGAGCAGTTCTTC.

CDR3 loop: CAISGQSGNEQYF. In DNA form, the CDR3 reads TGTGCCATCAGTGGGCAGTCAGGGAACGAGCAGTACTTC. This sequence joins TRBV10-3 and TRBJ2-7; D might be TRBD1 (5 bases). Deletions cut 4 bases from V and 5 bases from J, with 12 bases between. Germline CDR1 reads ENHRY; CDR2 reads SYGVKD. This CDR3 spans 13 amino acids.

The V and J genes are TRBV12-5 and TRBJ1-3, with a possible D match to TRBD1 (5 bases). V was shortened by 7 bases and J by 5 bases, with 12 bases between the two germline ends. In germline, CDR1 is LGHNT, CDR2 FRNRAP. The CDR3 totals 13 residues. The CDR3 DNA sequence: TGTGCTAGTGCCAGCTCAGGGCGAAACACCATATATTTT. Translating it yields CASASSGRNTIYF.

J is TRBJ2-5 and V is TRBV4-3; 12 positions agree with TRBD2. Matching the DNA end better, TRBJ2-7 makes the J call doubtful. This CDR3 has 20 amino acids. Germline values: CDR1 LGHNA, CDR2 YSLEER. CDR3 sequence: CASSLPRTSGTSCYSYEQYF. CDR3 in DNA: TGCGCCAGCAGCCTCCCTAGGACTAGCGGGACGTCCTGCTACTCCTACGAGCAGTACTTC.

V gene TRBV28 combines with J gene TRBJ2-4; D is unclear. The CDR3 runs to 11 residues. Deletions cut 8 bases from V and 9 bases from J, with 11 bases between. CDR1 is MDHEN and CDR2 is SYDVKM in the germline V gene. CDR3 DNA sequence: TGTGCCAGCTCCACATCCGGCATTCAGTACTTC. Its protein is CASSTSGIQYF.

The V gene is TRBV19, the J gene TRBJ1-2; D uncertain. CDR3 length: 15 residues. V lost 3 bases to trimming and J lost 4 bases, with 15 bases between them. Germline CDR1 LNHDA, CDR2 SQIVND (reference sequence). The CDR3 is CASSIPREAVYGYTF. In nucleotides, the CDR3 is TGTGCCAGTAGTATCCCCCGGGAGGCAGTCTATGGCTACACCTTC.

The chain employs TRBV7-3 and TRBJ2-1; D gene unclear. Trimming shortened V by 5 bases and J by 0 bases, and 5 bases separated the two germline ends. The germline gives CDR1 SGHTA, CDR2 FQGTGA. The CDR3 extends over 13 amino acids. The CDR3 sequence is CASSPNSYNEQFF. The CDR3 nucleotides read TGTGCCAGCAGCCCTAACTCCTACAATGAGCAGTTCTTC.

The rearrangement uses TRBV30 and TRBJ2-1; 11 positions agree with TRBD2. Trimming cost V 1 base and J 6 bases; bases outside gene matches: 2. There are 14 residues in the CDR3. Germline values: CDR1 GTSNPN, CDR2 SVGIG (reference sequence). The CDR3 region has the DNA TGTGCCTGGAGTGGTAGCGGGAGGGCCAATGAGCAGTTCTTC. Amino acids: CAWSGSGRANEQFF.

This rearrangement joins TRBV9 to TRBJ2-5, with a possible D match to TRBD1 (6 bases). CDR3 length equals 14 residues. V was pared by 2 bases and J by 1 base, with 9 bases between. The V gene's germline CDR1 is SGDLS and CDR2 YYNGEE. The CDR3 DNA reads as TGTGCCAGCAGCGTCCCGGACAGCCAAGAGACCCAGTACTTC. It is translated as CASSVPDSQETQYF.

The chain combines TRBV11-2 with TRBJ1-5; 10 nucleotides line up with TRBD1. V shed 5 bases, J shed 5 bases, and the junction held 15 bases outside the gene matches. There are 18 residues in the CDR3. Germline values: CDR1 SGHAT, CDR2 FQNNGV. The DNA of the CDR3 is TGTGCCAGCAGCCTCGGGACAGGGGTTGCGGCCAGAGATCAGCCCCAGCATTTT. It codes for CASSLGTGVAARDQPQHF.

This clone has a handful of counts. J is TRBJ1-2 and V is TRBV5-1; the D gene is possibly TRBD1 (6 bases). The V end lost 0 bases, the J end lost 8 bases, and 17 bases lay between the germline ends. CDR1 is SGHRS and CDR2 is YFSETQ in the germline V gene. This CDR3 region has 15 residues. The CDR3 region has the DNA TGCGCCAGCAGCTTGGACAACGGGGGGCCAAACGGCTACACCTTC. Residues: CASSLDNGGPNGYTF.

The gene calls are TRBV5-6 and TRBJ1-5; D remains ambiguous. Germline loops: CDR1 SGHDT, CDR2 YYEEEE. The CDR3 totals 14 residues. Trimming pared 2 bases from V and 7 bases from J, leaving 13 bases between. CDR3 loop: CASSLYGMQQPQHF. CDR3 in DNA: TGTGCCAGCAGCTTATACGGCATGCAACAGCCCCAGCATTTT.